The sequence of this T cell receptor (beta chain) was determined in a study of T cells expressing NK-cell markers. Study in general: Obtained from sorted CD3+CD56+NKG2C+, CD3+CD56+NKG2C- and CD3+CD56-NKG2C+ T cells were the TCR beta repertoires. The study sequenced eight donors, seven HCMV-seropositive and one seronegative. Findings and limits, study-wide: The contribution of dominant NKG2C+ clonotypes to CD8+ T cells in more than five donors was about 1.0-7.5%.

The CDR3 has 14 amino acids. CDR1 and CDR2 from the germline V gene are MNHNS and SASEGT. 5'RACE template switching built TCR beta cDNA with unique molecular identifiers. TCRdb derives one entry per CDR3 protein from the 5' RACE reads, leaving out DNA. This sample contains tens of thousands of distinct CDR3 sequences. Notes on this clonotype: As yet, its antigen is unknown.

The sequenced sample consisted of blood T cells: a sorted CD56 or NKG2C T cell subset, CD4+ or CD8+ T cells, or bulk PBMC T cells (not recorded which). The clonotype was recovered from a woman between 18 and 70 years old in good health. This chain connects TRBV6-1 to TRBJ2-5; TCRdb gives TRBD1 as the D gene, but with no DNA this cannot be confirmed. The CDR3 loop is CASRTGGRRETQYF.